This entry lists 5 T cell receptor beta chains sequenced from one sample in a study of blood T cell repertoires in COVID-19. Assay: immunoSEQ multiplex PCR; the TCRdb copy retains only in-frame clones and omits some. The table has 100,000 to 150,000 clones, 85% to 90% seen once. The sample consisted of peripheral blood. The receptors were gathered from a woman older than 75 with COVID-19, enrolled during active disease.

The chain carries TRBV19 and TRBJ1-2, with D maybe TRBD1 (5 bases). Germline V gene sequence: CDR1 LNHDA, CDR2 SQIVND (reference sequence). The CDR3 loop spans 13 amino acids. Trimming pared 6 bases from V and 4 bases from J, leaving 12 bases between. CDR3 residues: CASRTGTSYGYTF. CDR3 DNA sequence: TGTGCCAGTAGGACCGGGACTTCCTATGGCTACACCTTC.

Comment on this clone: The germline gene is not matched at one end of the junction; a read error may be the cause. The V gene is TRBV6-1, the J gene TRBJ2-1, with D perhaps TRBD1 (5 bases). The CDR3 runs to 12 residues. The germline gives CDR1 MNHNS, CDR2 SASEGT. The CDR3 nucleotides read TGTGCCAGCAGTGAATGGGAACAGGTGGTGGTCTTC. It is translated as CASSEWEQVVVF.

The CDR3 nucleotides are TGTGCCACACAGACAGGGAATCAGCCCCAGCATTTT. Translation gives CATQTGNQPQHF. The rearrangement links TRBV25-1 to TRBJ1-5; 7 bases match TRBD1. V was pared by 10 bases and J by 4 bases, with 4 bases of the junction left unmatched. This CDR3 is built from 12 residues. CDR1 is MGHDK, CDR2 SYGVNS, per germline.

The V and J genes are TRBV7-2 and TRBJ1-1; 8 bases line up with TRBD1. The CDR3 loop spans 14 amino acids. Trimming at V came to 2 bases and at J to 8 bases, leaving 7 bases not matched to a gene. CDR1 and CDR2 (germline): SGHTA, FQGNSA. This CDR3 reads CASSLSPGGLEAFF. The CDR3, as DNA: TGTGCCAGCAGCTTATCCCCAGGGGGCCTGGAAGCTTTCTTT.

The rearrangement links TRBV6-4 to TRBJ2-3; 9 nucleotides match TRBD2. Germline assignment: CDR1 MRHNA and CDR2 SNTAGT. V was pared by 3 bases and J by 3 bases, with 4 bases of the junction left unmatched. The CDR3 is made up of 15 amino acids. The CDR3 DNA reads TGTGCCAGCAGTGAACTAGCGGGTACAACAGATACGCAGTATTTT. Translating it yields CASSELAGTTDTQYF.